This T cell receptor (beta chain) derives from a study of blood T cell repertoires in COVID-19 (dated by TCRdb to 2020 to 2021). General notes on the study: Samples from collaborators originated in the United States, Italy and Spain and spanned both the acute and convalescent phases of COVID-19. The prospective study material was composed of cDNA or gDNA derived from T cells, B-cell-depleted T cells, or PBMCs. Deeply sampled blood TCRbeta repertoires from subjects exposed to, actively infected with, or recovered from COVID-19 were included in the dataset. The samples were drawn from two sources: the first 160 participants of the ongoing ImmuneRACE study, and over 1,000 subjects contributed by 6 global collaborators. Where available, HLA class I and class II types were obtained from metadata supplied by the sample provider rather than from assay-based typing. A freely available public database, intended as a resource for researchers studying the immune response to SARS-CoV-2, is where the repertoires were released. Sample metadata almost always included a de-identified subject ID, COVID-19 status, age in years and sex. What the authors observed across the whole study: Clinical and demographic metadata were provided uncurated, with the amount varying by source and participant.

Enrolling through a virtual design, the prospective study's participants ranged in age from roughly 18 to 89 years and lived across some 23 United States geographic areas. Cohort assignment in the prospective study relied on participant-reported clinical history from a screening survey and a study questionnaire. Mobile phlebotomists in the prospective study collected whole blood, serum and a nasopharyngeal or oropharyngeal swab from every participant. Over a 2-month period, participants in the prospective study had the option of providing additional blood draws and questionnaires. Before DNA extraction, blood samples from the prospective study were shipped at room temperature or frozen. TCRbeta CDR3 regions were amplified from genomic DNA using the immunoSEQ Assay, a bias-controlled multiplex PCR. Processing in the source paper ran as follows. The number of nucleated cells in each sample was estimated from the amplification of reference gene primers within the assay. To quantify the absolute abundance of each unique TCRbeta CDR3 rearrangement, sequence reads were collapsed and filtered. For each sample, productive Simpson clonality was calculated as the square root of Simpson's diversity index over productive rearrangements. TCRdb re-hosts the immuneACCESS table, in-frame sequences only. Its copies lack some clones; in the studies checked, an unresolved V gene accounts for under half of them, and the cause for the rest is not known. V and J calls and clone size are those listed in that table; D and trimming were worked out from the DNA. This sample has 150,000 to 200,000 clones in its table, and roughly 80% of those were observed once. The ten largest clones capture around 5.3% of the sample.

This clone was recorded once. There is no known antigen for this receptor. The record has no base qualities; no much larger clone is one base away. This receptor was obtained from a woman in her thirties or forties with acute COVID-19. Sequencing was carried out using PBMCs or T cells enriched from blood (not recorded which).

The CDR3 protein sequence reads: CASSLGSQPQHF. The DNA is as follows: TGTGCCAGCAGTTTGGGGAGCCAGCCCCAGCATTTT. This chain joins TRBV12-3 or TRBV12-4 to TRBJ1-5, with the D gene too uncertain to name. V is clipped by 3 bases and J by 7 bases, and the sequence between their germline boundaries is 7 bases long. Including cysteine and phenylalanine, the CDR3 has 12 amino acids. The retained sequence is limited to the CDR3, 36 bases, with the frame set at the first base.